This is a list of T cell receptor beta chains from one sample in a study of regulatory and conventional T cells in RAG deficiency. This table comes from immunoSEQ multiplex PCR, and its TCRdb copy is limited to in-frame clones, with some not included. The sample holds 45,000 or so clones, 70% to 90% seen once. These data are also associated with another study on regulatory T cells.

The sequencing sample was made of CD4+ effector T cells sorted from blood. These TCRs come from a human donor in good health. Both conserved end residues are part of each CDR3. D genes are given only for firm matches. Size tells how often a clone was seen (once, few, many) or the class of an expanded clone, and some rows leave it out.

v_gene,abundance,d_gene,j_gene,CDR3aa,CDR3nt
TRBV28,-,TRBD2,TRBJ2-3,CASSLYSGGARDTQYF,TGTGCCAGCAGTTTATATAGCGGGGGCGCGAGAGATACGCAGTATTTT
TRBV13,once,-,TRBJ2-2,CASSSQSPGELFF,TGTGCCAGCAGCTCACAGAGCCCCGGGGAGCTGTTTTTT
TRBV6-1,-,-,TRBJ1-2,CASRPNQGYYGYTF,TGTGCCAGCAGGCCCAATCAGGGCTACTATGGCTACACCTTC
TRBV7-3,-,TRBD1,TRBJ1-1,CASSRTGVNTEAFF,TGTGCCAGCAGCCGGACAGGAGTGAACACTGAAGCTTTCTTT
TRBV19,-,TRBD2,TRBJ2-1,CASSRLSGRANNEQFF,TGTGCCAGTAGTAGACTTAGCGGGAGGGCCAACAATGAGCAGTTCTTC
TRBV29-1,-,-,TRBJ1-1,CSVDEGSSVTFF,TGCAGCGTTGATGAAGGTTCCTCGGTGACTTTCTTT
TRBV5-8,once,-,TRBJ1-2,CASSLAGAGNYGYTF,TGTGCCAGCAGCTTGGCCGGGGCCGGTAACTATGGCTACACCTTC
TRBV10-2,-,TRBD2,TRBJ2-3,CASHPSSGRLGDTQYF,TGCGCCAGCCATCCGTCTAGCGGGAGATTAGGAGATACGCAGTATTTT
TRBV6-5,-,-,TRBJ2-7,CASIAGREQYF,TGTGCCAGCATTGCCGGGCGCGAGCAGTACTTC
TRBV5-8,once,-,TRBJ1-5,CASSPDSNQPQHF,TGTGCCAGCAGTCCTGACAGCAATCAGCCCCAGCATTTT
TRBV5-1,-,-,TRBJ2-6,CASSLGASSGANVLTF,TGCGCCAGCAGCTTGGGGGCGAGCTCTGGGGCCAACGTCCTGACTTTC
TRBV4-3,-,TRBD2,TRBJ2-7,CASSSGEGQYF,TGCGCCAGCAGCTCCGGGGAGGGGCAGTACTTC
TRBV6-1,-,-,TRBJ2-2,CASRGSNTGELFF,TGTGCCAGCAGGGGTTCGAACACCGGGGAGCTGTTTTTT
TRBV7-2,-,-,TRBJ2-5,CASSLTSSGETQYF,TGTGCCAGCAGCTTAACGTCGTCGGGGGAGACCCAGTACTTC
TRBV5-1,-,-,TRBJ2-7,CASSLSDPSYEQYF,TGCGCCAGCAGCTTGAGTGACCCCTCCTACGAGCAGTACTTC
TRBV29-1,once,TRBD2,TRBJ2-5,CSAPTSGGYETQYF,TGCAGCGCCCCAACTTCGGGGGGTTATGAGACCCAGTACTTC
TRBV2,-,-,TRBJ1-5,CASSEGHPGRPQHF,TGTGCCAGCAGTGAAGGACACCCGGGTAGGCCCCAGCATTTT
TRBV27,-,TRBD1,TRBJ2-6,CATSRGLGSGANVLTF,TGTGCCACCTCCAGGGGGCTCGGCTCTGGGGCCAACGTCCTGACTTTC
TRBV7-6,-,TRBD1,TRBJ1-5,CASSRGQGGTQPQHF,TGTGCCAGCAGCCGGGGACAGGGCGGCACTCAGCCCCAGCATTTT
TRBV2,-,TRBD1,TRBJ1-6,CASRTQTGIGSPLHF,TGTGCCAGCAGGACCCAGACAGGGATAGGTTCACCCCTCCACTTT
TRBV9,-,-,TRBJ2-5,CASSVETQYF,TGTGCCAGCAGCGTAGAGACCCAGTACTTC
TRBV11-2,-,TRBD2,TRBJ2-1,CASSLGLAYNEQFF,TGTGCCAGCAGCTTGGGACTAGCGTACAATGAGCAGTTCTTC
TRBV7-8,-,TRBD1,TRBJ2-2,CASSPRRGTGGTGELFF,TGTGCCAGCAGCCCCAGAAGGGGGACAGGGGGCACCGGGGAGCTGTTTTTT
TRBV10-3,-,-,TRBJ2-1,CAISESNGNEQFF,TGTGCCATCAGTGAGTCGAACGGGAATGAGCAGTTCTTC
TRBV5-1,-,TRBD2,TRBJ2-2,CASSLGGTSGPRWTGELFF,TGCGCCAGCAGCTTGGGGGGGACTAGCGGGCCCCGATGGACCGGGGAGCTGTTTTTT
TRBV11-2,-,-,TRBJ1-1,CASSPWGTEAFF,TGTGCCAGCAGCCCGTGGGGCACTGAAGCTTTCTTT
TRBV10-1,-,TRBD1,TRBJ1-1,CASSPGGRAEAFF,TGCGCCAGCAGTCCAGGGGGCAGGGCTGAAGCTTTCTTT
TRBV6-4,once,-,TRBJ2-7,CASSDARALLLYEQYF,TGTGCCAGCAGTGACGCACGGGCTCTCCTCCTCTACGAGCAGTACTTC
TRBV6-1,-,-,TRBJ1-5,CASSQQSGRDLPQHF,TGTGCCAGCAGTCAACAATCAGGGAGGGATCTGCCCCAGCATTTT
TRBV19,-,-,TRBJ1-4,CASSITWKANEKLFF,TGTGCCAGTAGTATTACCTGGAAAGCTAATGAAAAACTGTTTTTT
TRBV2,-,-,TRBJ2-6,CASSEALGGNVLTF,TGTGCCAGCAGTGAAGCGCTAGGGGGCAACGTCCTGACTTTC
TRBV10-3,-,TRBD1,TRBJ2-7,CASSYGQGLEQYF,TGTGCCAGCAGTTACGGACAGGGTCTCGAGCAGTACTTC
TRBV18,-,TRBD1,TRBJ1-4,CASSSGQTATNEKLFF,TGTGCCAGCTCATCGGGACAGACAGCAACTAATGAAAAACTGTTTTTT
TRBV11-3,-,-,TRBJ1-1,CASSLKQANTEAFF,TGTGCCAGCAGCTTAAAACAGGCGAACACTGAAGCTTTCTTT
TRBV27,few,-,TRBJ2-7,CATKPTPYSYEQYF,TGTGCCACCAAACCTACACCTTATTCCTACGAGCAGTACTTC
TRBV27,-,-,TRBJ2-1,CASSSYRVNEQFF,TGTGCCAGCAGTTCATACAGGGTCAATGAGCAGTTCTTC
TRBV6-5,-,-,TRBJ1-6,CASRAEGQNSPLHF,TGTGCCAGCAGGGCCGAGGGGCAGAATTCACCCCTCCACTTT
TRBV7-3,-,-,TRBJ1-2,CASSSEGPVPLRLYGYTF,TGTGCCAGCAGCTCTGAGGGGCCGGTCCCGCTACGTCTTTATGGCTACACCTTC
TRBV6-1,-,-,TRBJ1-5,CASSFSGNNQPQHF,TGTGCCAGCAGTTTCTCGGGGAACAATCAGCCCCAGCATTTT
TRBV18,-,-,TRBJ1-2,CASSPSGPRYGYTF,TGTGCCAGCTCACCCTCGGGACCCCGCTATGGCTACACCTTC
TRBV18,-,-,TRBJ1-1,CASSPMDRPQAFF,TGTGCCAGCTCACCGATGGACAGACCCCAAGCTTTCTTT
TRBV11-3,-,TRBD1,TRBJ2-1,CASSSTGVSYNEQFF,TGTGCCAGCAGCTCGACAGGGGTGTCCTACAATGAGCAGTTCTTC
TRBV2,once,-,TRBJ1-3,CASRPIGSGNTIYF,TGTGCCAGCAGGCCCATCGGCTCTGGAAACACCATATATTTT
TRBV14,-,-,TRBJ1-4,CASSSVGRNEKLFF,TGTGCCAGCAGCTCCGTCGGGAGGAACGAAAAACTGTTTTTT
TRBV7-6,once,TRBD2,TRBJ2-1,CASSPQLAGGLNEQFF,TGTGCCAGCAGCCCTCAACTAGCGGGAGGACTAAATGAGCAGTTCTTC
TRBV7-9,-,-,TRBJ1-6,CASSASNSPLHF,TGTGCCAGCAGCGCCAGTAATTCACCCCTCCACTTT
TRBV5-8,once,-,TRBJ1-6,CASSSGREGPPHF,TGTGCCAGCAGCTCAGGACGGGAAGGGCCCCCCCACTTT
TRBV11-2,-,-,TRBJ1-1,CASSLIQGTAPSEAFF,TGTGCCAGCAGCTTAATCCAGGGAACGGCCCCTTCTGAAGCTTTCTTT
TRBV6-1,-,-,TRBJ1-2,CASKGLSNYGYTF,TGTGCCAGCAAAGGACTGTCGAACTATGGCTACACCTTC
TRBV27,-,-,TRBJ2-2,CASSFGLLRTNTGELFF,TGTGCCAGCAGTTTCGGCCTTCTCCGCACCAACACCGGGGAGCTGTTTTTT